The present entry profiles one T cell receptor (beta chain) with its context. What it binds is unknown. A far larger clone is just one base off, so this is likely a read error. These data come from a study of prognosis after radiotherapy for stage I lung cancer. Study in general: Tumor types were squamous cell carcinoma in roughly 7 patients, adenocarcinoma in roughly 13.

Study-level points and caveats: Median unique TCR clone counts of roughly 9,900 versus 7,200 showed a fall after stereotactic body radiation therapy.

Using two-round multiplex PCR, the authors amplified TCR beta CDR3 from genomic DNA. Each TRBV and TRBJ gene had its own primer in the first PCR round. PCR's second round employed universal primers. TCRdb redid the calling of the multiplex PCR reads with MiXCR, one entry per CDR3 protein. The data show fewer than 25,000 distinct CDR3 sequences, 30% to 45% seen once. This CDR3 spans 15 amino acids. CDR1 and CDR2 from the germline V gene are MNHNY and SVGAGI (reference sequence). The chain combines TRBV6-6 with TRBJ2-3, with 10 bases aligning to TRBD2. The clonotype was recovered from a donor aged 50 or older with non-small cell lung cancer. The sample consisted of PBMCs, taken before or after stereotactic body radiation therapy (not recorded which). CDR3 DNA sequence: TGTACCAGCGTTTCAGCGGGAGGGAGCACAGATACGCAGTATTTT. It is translated as CTSVSAGGSTDTQYF.